These 20 T cell receptor beta chains were sequenced from one sample in a study of blood T cells in healthy people across ages. Next came a second PCR, run for 7 to 11 cycles, which used a sample-barcoded 5' primer along with a J-beta primer mix. A single record per CDR3 protein comes from TCRdb applying MiXCR to the 5' RACE reads. The table lists 700,000 to 900,000 distinct CDR3 sequences, roughly 24% of them singletons, with about 3% in the top ten. The sample was also reused in another study, on T cells of mothers and their children.

The sequencing sample was made of blood. The receptors were gathered from a boy between 10 and 17 years old in good health.

This clonotype showed up just a few times. The chain uses TRBV11-2 and TRBJ2-7, with 7 bases aligning to TRBD1. TRBJ2-5 explains the end of the DNA better; the J call may be wrong. The CDR3 spans 15 residues. Per the germline V gene, CDR1 is SGHAT and CDR2 is FQNNGV. The CDR3 is CASSLGDRKGETQYF. The DNA of the CDR3 is TGTGCCAGCAGCTTAGGGGACAGAAAAGGAGAGACCCAGTACTTC.

The chain combines TRBV6-5 with TRBJ1-4; D gene ambiguous. Germline CDR1 and CDR2: MNHEY and SVGAGI. This CDR3 has 15 amino acids. V shed 2 bases and J shed 1 base, with 8 bases lying between them. CDR3 DNA: TGTGCCAGCAGTTACGAGGAGGGAACTAATGAAAAACTGTTTTTT. Translating it yields CASSYEEGTNEKLFF.

This clonotype was counted at least ten times. The chain couples TRBV29-1 to TRBJ2-4; D possibly matches TRBD1 or TRBD2 (5 bases each). Germline V gives CDR1 SQVTM, CDR2 ANQGSEA. The CDR3 runs 14 residues. V was clipped by 4 bases and J by 8 bases, with 18 bases between them. The CDR3: CSVVSPGSKDIQYF. CDR3 in DNA: TGCAGCGTTGTCTCTCCAGGGAGTAAGGACATTCAGTACTTC.

This clonotype has a count of ten or more. The rearrangement links TRBV5-1 to TRBJ2-4; D possibly corresponds to TRBD1 (5 bases). Germline assignment: CDR1 SGHRS and CDR2 YFSETQ. V lost 3 bases to trimming and J lost 1 base, with 11 bases between them. This CDR3 is 15 amino acids long. The CDR3 bases are TGCGCCAGCAGCTACGACAGCACCGCCAAAAACATTCAGTACTTC. As protein: CASSYDSTAKNIQYF.

V and J are TRBV6-5 and TRBJ2-1; D may be TRBD1 (6 bases). Germline-derived CDR1 and CDR2 are MNHEY and SVGAGI. Trimming took off 6 bases at V and 9 bases at J, with 12 bases between the two ends. This CDR3 comprises 12 residues. Written as DNA, the CDR3 is TGTGCCAGCAGCACAGGGTGGGGTGAGCAGTTCTTC. Residues: CASSTGWGEQFF.

The rearrangement uses TRBV6-5 and TRBJ2-5, with a weak D call TRBD2 (6 bases). The J call could be wrong; TRBJ2-7 is a better fit for the DNA end. CDR1 and CDR2 from the germline V gene are MNHEY and SVGAGI. The CDR3 runs 14 residues. The CDR3 DNA sequence: TGTGCCAGCAGTTACTCGGACGGGGGATACGAGCAGTACTTC. It specifies CASSYSDGGYEQYF.

This clonotype was found a few times. The rearrangement uses TRBV2 and TRBJ2-5, with TRBD1 matching 8 bases. The J call is uncertain, as TRBJ2-7 better fits the DNA end. CDR1 and CDR2 from the germline V gene are SNHLY and FYNNEI. The length of the CDR3 is 16 residues. This chain's CDR3 is CASSEYRDRNSYEQYF. DNA for the CDR3: TGTGCCAGCAGTGAATATAGGGACAGGAATTCCTACGAGCAGTACTTC.

This clonotype has just a few counts. This sequence joins TRBV5-1 and TRBJ1-2; D call uncertain. The CDR3 spans 13 residues. Germline V gives CDR1 SGHRS, CDR2 YFSETQ. V was cut by 3 bases and J by 3 bases, with 9 bases left in between. The CDR3 DNA reads TGCGCCAGCAGCTCCGACGGGGACTATGGCTACACCTTC. Its translation: CASSSDGDYGYTF.

This sequence joins TRBV5-1 and TRBJ1-2, with a possible D match to TRBD1 (5 bases). Trimming left V 4 bases short and J 6 bases short, with 19 bases between. The CDR3 runs to 15 residues. Germline lookup yields CDR1 SGHRS and CDR2 YFSETQ. CDR3 loop: CASSLGRGATDGYTF. The CDR3 coding sequence is TGCGCCAGCAGCCTCGGGAGGGGCGCGACAGATGGCTACACCTTC.

This clonotype was found a few times. The chain recombines TRBV20-1 with TRBJ2-7; 9 nucleotides align to TRBD1. CDR3 length: 14 amino acids. CDR1 and CDR2 from the germline V gene are DFQATT and SNEGSKA (reference sequence). Germline trimming cut 6 bases from V and 3 bases from J; bases unmatched to any gene: 9. The CDR3 DNA sequence: TGCAGTGCAACCGGGACAGGGCACCTCTACGAGCAGTACTTC. Translating gives CSATGTGHLYEQYF.

The V call is TRBV10-2, the J call TRBJ1-4; tentative D call: TRBD1 (5 bases). From germline, CDR1 is WSHSY and CDR2 SAAADI. This CDR3 contains 13 residues. V was cut by 8 bases and J by 6 bases, with 13 bases left in between. CDR3 residues: CASGRGGHEKLFF. The CDR3 region has the DNA TGCGCCAGCGGTAGGGGCGGACATGAAAAACTGTTTTTT.

The V and J genes are TRBV20-1 and TRBJ1-1; a possible D gene is TRBD1 (6 bases). Germline CDR1 DFQATT, CDR2 SNEGSKA (reference sequence). This CDR3 has 13 amino acids. Trimming took off 6 bases at V and 5 bases at J, with 16 bases between the two ends. The CDR3 coding sequence is TGCAGTGCCCGGGTCGGGGGCGGGACTGAAGCTTTCTTT. It is translated as CSARVGGGTEAFF.

This clonotype was detected only a few times. The V gene is TRBV19, the J gene TRBJ2-1; D ambiguous. The V and J ends lost 0 bases and 2 bases respectively, with 11 bases between them. This CDR3 comprises 16 residues. Germline-derived CDR1 and CDR2 are LNHDA and SQIVND (reference sequence). The CDR3 DNA follows: TGTGCCAGTAGTATAGACCCAGGACCAGCCTACAATGAGCAGTTCTTC. Its translation: CASSIDPGPAYNEQFF.

The rearrangement joins TRBV18 to TRBJ2-7, with 8 bases fitting TRBD2. V shed 2 bases and J 7 bases; nucleotides not matched to a gene: 10. Germline loops: CDR1 KGHSH, CDR2 LQKENI. The CDR3 is 15 amino acids. CDR3 DNA: TGTGCCAGCTCACCAGGGGCCAGCGGGGGAACGGAGCAGTACTTC. This gives the protein CASSPGASGGTEQYF.

This clonotype was seen repeatedly, ten times or more. The chain couples TRBV20-1 to TRBJ2-2; TRBD2 matches 8 bases. Per the germline V gene, CDR1 is DFQATT and CDR2 is SNEGSKA (reference sequence). This CDR3 region has 17 residues. V dropped 0 bases and J dropped 0; count of bases not matched to a gene: 6. As DNA, the CDR3 is TGCAGTGCTAGAGATTACGGAGCGGGGGCGAACACCGGGGAGCTGTTTTTT. As protein: CSARDYGAGANTGELFF.

This clonotype was counted at least ten times. Here the CDR3 reads CASSQGRLAGTDTQYF. The CDR3 DNA reads as TGTGCCAGCAGCCAAGGTCGGCTAGCGGGCACAGATACGCAGTATTTT. The rearrangement joins TRBV3-1 to TRBJ2-3; 7 nucleotides agree with TRBD2. This CDR3 spans 16 amino acids. Germline CDR1 reads LGHDT; CDR2 reads YNNKEL (reference sequence). J lost 1 base, V lost 1 base, and 5 bases had no gene match.

The genes are TRBV20-1 and TRBJ1-4; 8 bases are a match to TRBD1. The germline gives CDR1 DFQATT, CDR2 SNEGSKA (reference sequence). The CDR3 spans 16 residues. Germline trimming cut 4 bases from V and 5 bases from J; bases unmatched to any gene: 12. The CDR3 loop reads CSATLTGDHTNEKLFF. CDR3 DNA sequence: TGCAGTGCTACTCTGACAGGGGATCACACCAATGAAAAACTGTTTTTT.

The V call is TRBV11-2, the J call TRBJ2-5; 11 nucleotides match TRBD2. The ends lost 5 bases at V and 2 bases at J; junction bases unmatched: 16. The germline gives CDR1 SGHAT, CDR2 FQNNGV. This CDR3 is 19 amino acids long. CDR3 sequence reads: CASSPGRLAGGDPQETQYF. Here the CDR3 DNA reads TGTGCCAGCAGCCCCGGGAGGCTAGCGGGGGGCGACCCTCAAGAGACCCAGTACTTC.

The rearrangement uses TRBV28 and TRBJ1-1; D is ambiguous. The germline gives CDR1 MDHEN, CDR2 SYDVKM. Trimming stripped 4 bases from V and 7 bases from J, with 10 bases between. CDR3 size: 12 residues. The CDR3 loop reads CASSYVKVEAFF. The CDR3, as DNA: TGTGCCAGCAGTTATGTGAAGGTTGAAGCTTTCTTT.

This clonotype has a handful of counts. V gene TRBV29-1 combines with J gene TRBJ2-5; 8 nucleotides match TRBD2. V was clipped by 4 bases and J by 5 bases; unmatched bases: 3. The CDR3 sequence is 12 residues long. Germline CDR1 reads SQVTM; CDR2 reads ANQGSEA. This chain's CDR3 is CSVAASGETQYF. The CDR3 coding sequence is TGCAGCGTTGCGGCTAGCGGGGAGACCCAGTACTTC.